This T cell receptor beta chain originates from a study of T cell responses to AZD1222 COVID-19 vaccine. Only in-frame clones appear in the TCRdb table, and some are missing; sequencing was by immunoSEQ multiplex PCR. The sample lists approximately 190,000 clones, under 95% occurring once. The CDR3 has 17 residues. Per germline, CDR1 LGHNA and CDR2 YSLEER. Trimming at V came to 3 bases and at J to 0 bases, leaving 6 bases not matched to a gene. The clonotype originates from an adult who received the AZD1222 COVID-19 vaccine. The V and J genes are TRBV4-3 and TRBJ2-3, with TRBD2 matching 10 bases. The source was peripheral blood, collected 28 days after the second AZD1222 dose. The CDR3 DNA reads as TGCGCCAGCAGCCAGATTAGCGGGGGGCATAGCACAGATACGCAGTATTTT. It specifies CASSQISGGHSTDTQYF.